A selection of T cell receptor beta chains follows, all from one sample in a study of neoadjuvant nivolumab and ipilimumab in lung cancer. The method was immunoSEQ multiplex PCR; TCRdb's version includes in-frame clones alone and lacks a portion of them. The sample holds some 27,000 clones, roughly 80% seen once. The source material was peripheral blood, sampled before neoadjuvant nivolumab, alone or with ipilimumab. The receptor set was obtained from an adult with non-small cell lung cancer. The CDR3 runs from the conserved cysteine through the conserved F or W. A D gene is named only where the DNA matches it firmly. Size is omitted from some rows. Given values are once, few, many or a class for expanded clones.

j_call: TRBJ2-1
v_call: TRBV7-2
d_call: .
clone_size: .
cdr3_nt: TGTGCCAGCAGCCAGAGGTCTTGGGGCTACAATGAGCAGTTCTTC
cdr3_aa: CASSQRSWGYNEQFF

j_call: TRBJ1-4
v_call: TRBV2
d_call: .
clone_size: .
cdr3_nt: TGTGCCAGCACCTCCCCAGCGGGCGGTGCAACTAATGAAAAACTGTTTTTT
cdr3_aa: CASTSPAGGATNEKLFF

j_call: TRBJ2-2
v_call: TRBV11-2
d_call: TRBD2
clone_size: .
cdr3_nt: TGTGCCAGCAGACCGGGACTACCAAGAGTATCGAACACCGGGGAGCTGTTTTTT
cdr3_aa: CASRPGLPRVSNTGELFF

j_call: TRBJ1-1
v_call: TRBV19
d_call: TRBD1
clone_size: .
cdr3_nt: TGTGCCAGTACCACAGGGGGGAGTACTGAAGCTTTCTTT
cdr3_aa: CASTTGGSTEAFF

j_call: TRBJ1-1
v_call: TRBV4-1
d_call: TRBD1
clone_size: .
cdr3_nt: TGCGCCAGCAGCCAAGAAGAACAGGGGGTCTTGAACACTGAAGCTTTCTTT
cdr3_aa: CASSQEEQGVLNTEAFF

j_call: TRBJ2-3
v_call: TRBV4-1
d_call: TRBD2
clone_size: once
cdr3_nt: TGCGCCAGCAGCCAAGAGCCGAGTCTAGCGGGGGGGCCGGGTTTGAGTGATACGCAGTATTTT
cdr3_aa: CASSQEPSLAGGPGLSDTQYF

j_call: TRBJ1-5
v_call: TRBV5-1
d_call: .
clone_size: .
cdr3_nt: TGCGCCAGCAGCTTTACAGGGCCGGGGCAGCCCCAGCATTTT
cdr3_aa: CASSFTGPGQPQHF

j_call: TRBJ1-3
v_call: TRBV5-5
d_call: .
clone_size: .
cdr3_nt: TGTGCCAGCCTTCTAGGGCCAAACTCTGGAAACACCATATATTTT
cdr3_aa: CASLLGPNSGNTIYF

j_call: TRBJ1-1
v_call: TRBV9
d_call: .
clone_size: .
cdr3_nt: TGTGCCAGCAGCGTAGTGGGGGGGGTGAACACTGAAGCTTTCTTT
cdr3_aa: CASSVVGGVNTEAFF

j_call: TRBJ2-7
v_call: TRBV7-9
d_call: .
clone_size: once
cdr3_nt: TGTGCCAGCAGCTTAGGGGTAGGCTTCCACGAGCAGTACTTC
cdr3_aa: CASSLGVGFHEQYF

j_call: TRBJ1-1
v_call: TRBV5-1
d_call: .
clone_size: .
cdr3_nt: TGCGCCAGCAGCTTGGCCTTAAGCGGCAGCTTGATTTCCACTGAAGCTTTCTTT
cdr3_aa: CASSLALSGSLISTEAFF

j_call: TRBJ1-3
v_call: TRBV7-2
d_call: TRBD1
clone_size: once
cdr3_nt: TGTGCCAGCAGCTTGAGGGGGCTAGGTGGAAACACCATATATTTT
cdr3_aa: CASSLRGLGGNTIYF

j_call: TRBJ2-1
v_call: TRBV19
d_call: TRBD1
clone_size: .
cdr3_nt: TGTGCCAGCCTCGATCGGGACAGCCCCAATGAGCAGTTCTTC
cdr3_aa: CASLDRDSPNEQFF

j_call: TRBJ1-4
v_call: TRBV2
d_call: .
clone_size: .
cdr3_nt: TGTGCCAGCAGTGGGGAGGGGCAGCGCAATGAAAAACTGTTTTTT
cdr3_aa: CASSGEGQRNEKLFF

j_call: TRBJ1-5
v_call: TRBV5-1
d_call: TRBD1
clone_size: few
cdr3_nt: TGCGCCAGCAGCTTGACAGGGGGCTATCAGCCCCAGCATTTT
cdr3_aa: CASSLTGGYQPQHF

j_call: TRBJ2-7
v_call: TRBV11-2
d_call: TRBD1
clone_size: .
cdr3_nt: TGTGCCAGCAGTCCTCCTCCCGGGACAGGGAGTAAGCAGTACTTC
cdr3_aa: CASSPPPGTGSKQYF

j_call: TRBJ2-7
v_call: TRBV20-1
d_call: .
clone_size: .
cdr3_nt: TGCAGTGCTAGAGGCGACTACGAGCAGTACTTC
cdr3_aa: CSARGDYEQYF

j_call: TRBJ1-5
v_call: TRBV19
d_call: .
clone_size: .
cdr3_nt: TGTGCCACTACGAGCCGGGACGTCCTATATAGCAATCAGCCCCAGCATTTT
cdr3_aa: CATTSRDVLYSNQPQHF

j_call: TRBJ1-1
v_call: TRBV28
d_call: .
clone_size: once
cdr3_nt: TGTGCCAGCGTTGGGCGCGAAAGGGTCATCACTGAAGCTTTCTTT
cdr3_aa: CASVGRERVITEAFF

j_call: TRBJ1-2
v_call: TRBV25-1
d_call: .
clone_size: few
cdr3_nt: TGTGCCAGCAGAGTGGGGGTTGGCTACACCTTC
cdr3_aa: CASRVGVGYTF

j_call: TRBJ1-2
v_call: TRBV7-9
d_call: .
clone_size: .
cdr3_nt: TGTGCCAGCAGCTTAGAGGCCACTAACTATGGCTACACCTTC
cdr3_aa: CASSLEATNYGYTF

j_call: TRBJ2-2
v_call: TRBV18
d_call: TRBD1
clone_size: .
cdr3_nt: TGTGCCAGCTCACCGACCCTTTGGGACAGGGGTCAGAACACCGGGGAGCTGTTTTTT
cdr3_aa: CASSPTLWDRGQNTGELFF

j_call: TRBJ1-1
v_call: TRBV5-1
d_call: TRBD1
clone_size: few
cdr3_nt: TGCGCCAGCAGTCCTACAGGGGGCATGAACACTGAAGCTTTCTTT
cdr3_aa: CASSPTGGMNTEAFF

j_call: TRBJ2-2
v_call: TRBV6-5
d_call: .
clone_size: .
cdr3_nt: TGTGCCAGCAGAGAGAGCACCGGGGAGCTGTTTTTT
cdr3_aa: CASRESTGELFF

j_call: TRBJ1-1
v_call: TRBV9
d_call: .
clone_size: once
cdr3_nt: TGTGCCAGCAGCGCCCGGACGGGAAGTCCTGAAGCTTTCTTT
cdr3_aa: CASSARTGSPEAFF

j_call: TRBJ2-3
v_call: TRBV7-3
d_call: .
clone_size: .
cdr3_nt: TGTGCCAGCAGCCCGGACTGGAAAGATACGCAGTATTTT
cdr3_aa: CASSPDWKDTQYF

j_call: TRBJ2-3
v_call: TRBV5-1
d_call: TRBD2
clone_size: .
cdr3_nt: TGCGCCAGCAGCTTGGAAACTAGCGCCACAGATACGCAGTATTTT
cdr3_aa: CASSLETSATDTQYF

j_call: TRBJ1-2
v_call: TRBV28
d_call: TRBD1
clone_size: .
cdr3_nt: TGTGCCAGCAGTTTGTCAGGGGGCAATGGCTACACCTTC
cdr3_aa: CASSLSGGNGYTF

j_call: TRBJ2-1
v_call: TRBV27
d_call: .
clone_size: .
cdr3_nt: TGTGCCAGCAGTTTAAAGGGGAATGAGCAGTTCTTC
cdr3_aa: CASSLKGNEQFF

j_call: TRBJ2-1
v_call: TRBV19
d_call: .
clone_size: .
cdr3_nt: TGTGCCAGTACCCCTTCGTGGGGCTCCTACAATGAGCAGTTCTTC
cdr3_aa: CASTPSWGSYNEQFF

j_call: TRBJ2-3
v_call: TRBV9
d_call: .
clone_size: .
cdr3_nt: TGTGCCAGCAGCGTAGGGGTGGGGCGCACAGATACGCAGTATTTT
cdr3_aa: CASSVGVGRTDTQYF

j_call: TRBJ1-5
v_call: TRBV4-1
d_call: .
clone_size: once
cdr3_nt: TGCGCCAGCAGCGCGACGGAAGTTAGCAATCAGCCCCAGCATTTT
cdr3_aa: CASSATEVSNQPQHF

j_call: TRBJ2-7
v_call: TRBV6-5
d_call: .
clone_size: few
cdr3_nt: TGTGCCAGCAGTCCCGACACCGGTGGCTCCTACGAGCAGTACTTC
cdr3_aa: CASSPDTGGSYEQYF

j_call: TRBJ2-7
v_call: TRBV18
d_call: .
clone_size: .
cdr3_nt: TGTGCCAGCCAGGGGGGTCTGCAGGGCGAGCAGTACTTC
cdr3_aa: CASQGGLQGEQYF

j_call: TRBJ1-4
v_call: TRBV15
d_call: TRBD1
clone_size: .
cdr3_nt: TGTGCCACCAGCAGAGATCAGGGGGCAAATGAAAAACTGTTTTTT
cdr3_aa: CATSRDQGANEKLFF

j_call: TRBJ2-3
v_call: TRBV6-5
d_call: TRBD2
clone_size: .
cdr3_nt: TGTGCCAGCAGTTACTCGGAGGGCGGGGGACTCTTATTGCAGTATTTT
cdr3_aa: CASSYSEGGGLLLQYF

j_call: TRBJ2-7
v_call: TRBV9
d_call: .
clone_size: .
cdr3_nt: TGTGCCAGCAGCCCTCACGACAGGCGCTCCTACGAGCAGTACTTC
cdr3_aa: CASSPHDRRSYEQYF

j_call: TRBJ2-7
v_call: TRBV7-2
d_call: .
clone_size: .
cdr3_nt: TGTGCCAGCAGCTTAGTTGGCGGGGCCGGCTACGAGCAGTACTTC
cdr3_aa: CASSLVGGAGYEQYF